This T cell receptor (beta chain) derives from a study of cytomegalovirus exposure and HLA in healthy donors (dated by TCRdb to 2016 to 2017). Regarding the study in general: In an earlier analysis of 450 to 750 of the donors, approximately 300 Gb of sequence data and 120 million or so unique TCR beta sequences from about 190 million T cells were reported. Among the roughly 380 genotyped donors, approximately 76% belonged to the genetic ancestry cluster associated with self-reported Caucasian donors. The study profiled the T cell repertoires of about 640 subjects by immunosequencing and related them to cytomegalovirus serostatus. A later genetic analysis took genome-wide SNP genotypes for about 55% of the roughly 670 donors and used that subset as a discovery cohort. Because of strong linkage in the cohort, roughly five DR-DQ haplotypes were treated as single units for association and clustering. Roughly 300 gigabases of sequencing data and 70 million to 95 million unique TCR sequences made up an early release that covered roughly 670 HLA-typed donors. The study aimed to test whether cataloging public T cell receptors could reveal signatures of past pathogen exposure. Every repertoire in the discovery cohort had been generated on one and the same sequencing platform. To decide whether each TCR beta V gene segment behaved as functional or pseudogenic, an earlier analysis of several hundred of the donors relied on high-throughput TCR beta sequencing. Rather than using new phenotypic data, the later analysis identified candidate immune exposures from TCR beta sequences and from how often those sequences occurred across donors. Besides the first cohort of roughly 700 subjects, a separate validation cohort made up of 90 to 150 different subjects was used. Donor age, sex, ethnicity and CMV serostatus were compiled alongside the repertoire data. Across 398 genotyped donors of the cohort, an average of roughly 250,000 unique TCR beta nucleotide sequences per donor were sequenced, and 15% to 20% of those sequences were non-productive. The study combined high-throughput TCR immunosequencing, statistical association of individual TCRs with disease status, and machine learning to predict cytomegalovirus infection status. HLA typing included class I and class II loci at four-digit resolution. In a later analysis, previously published TCR beta repertoires from fewer than 750 donors were re-analyzed and high-resolution HLA genotyping was added so that TCR occurrence patterns could be studied. The number of typed donors differed by locus: roughly 620-630 for A, B, C, DRB1 and DQB1; 500 to 550 for DQA1; over 600 for DPA1; and roughly 490 for DPB1.

From the cysteine up to the phenylalanine, the CDR3 has a length of 13 residues. The kept DNA is CDR3 alone, 39 bases in frame from the first base. CDR1 is given as LGHNA and CDR2 as YNFKEQ, both from the germline V gene. V and J are trimmed by 3 bases and 6 bases, and the gene matches miss 4 bases of the junction. The cohort was made up of 666 healthy bone marrow donors. All cohort members were sampled while nominally healthy, although unrecorded immune exposures were likely present. The donor tested CMV seropositive, placing the donor among the 289 seropositive members of the cohort. A peripheral blood sample was provided by each donor, and peripheral blood mononuclear cells were used for TCR beta sequencing. Genomic DNA extraction from the blood cell samples was performed with the Qiagen DNeasy Blood Extraction Kit. Notes on this clone: What this receptor recognizes is not known. No clone much larger than this one lies a single base away; base qualities are absent.

Findings and caveats that apply to the study as a whole: The authors suggested that the approach could potentially be generalized to other disease states and immunological phenotypes. HLA typing was unavailable for some donors at each locus, so association tests used only the typed subset. A further reported finding was that TCR beta sequences accurately predicted the HLA-A and HLA-B alleles for most subjects in the first cohort. Several of the top co-occurrence clusters appeared to be linked to parvovirus B19, influenza, CMV and Epstein-Barr virus, according to a later analysis. CMV serostatus was the only immune exposure information available for the cohort. The study listed 150 to 200 TCR beta chains as associated with cytomegalovirus. In a later analysis, around 17,000 TCR beta sequences were associated with specific HLA alleles at a false discovery rate of 0.05. The earlier analysis of around 600 of the donors excluded fewer than 20 rarely observed V segments, including chromosome 9 orphons, because counts were too low. Most CMV-associated TCR beta chains appeared to be HLA-restricted in a later analysis, and the HLA associations seemed to be driven largely by CMV exposure. An association between a missense DCLRE1C variant and V-gene and J-gene trimming of TCR beta chains was found in a later genetic analysis and replicated in an independent cohort. Only TCR beta chains were sequenced in this cohort, and the absence of alpha or paired-chain data limited detectable features. In vitro tests confirmed that a few of the cytomegalovirus-associated TCR beta chains recognize cytomegalovirus antigens. An earlier analysis of 587 of the donors showed that most TCR beta V segments appeared in productive rearrangements either about 87% or about 30% of the time, which broadly matched IMGT annotations. Compared with the roughly 710-donor mean, donors in an Asian-associated ancestry cluster had fewer N-insertions in productive TCRs, according to a later genetic analysis. In a later analysis, the rate of TCR association differed among HLA loci, with DRB1 alleles having the most associated TCRs and HLA-C alleles having the fewest. The sequencing pipeline was judged likely to have produced a cluster of highly shared sequence variants as a technical artifact. Some IMGT-functional V segments, including TRBV6-2 and TRBV6-3, could not be told apart with the 87-base-pair reads, so those segments were excluded. Most TCR sequences were seen in very few donors, while some public TCRs were found in many individuals. Linkage disequilibrium might explain the correlated functional status among segregating V segments, but an unknown experimental factor could not be excluded. In a later analysis, HLA-associated TCR beta chains were found to be more clonally expanded and to have lower generation probabilities than equally common non-associated chains. Presence/absence analyses assumed roughly uniform sequencing depth across donors, an assumption that may not hold. Cytomegalovirus status was reported to be diagnosed by the classifier with high specificity and sensitivity in both the original and validation cohorts. When HLA alleles, especially DR and DQ, strongly co-occurred, attributing TCR associations to individual alleles was difficult.

The library came from the immunoSEQ multiplex PCR assay. A mixture of 60 forward primers for TCR Vbeta segments and 13 reverse primers for TCR Jbeta segments was used in the multiplex PCR. A multiplex PCR assay on genomic DNA amplified the CDR3 region of rearranged TCR beta genes. The amplified TCR beta libraries were sequenced on the Illumina HiSeq System as 87-base-pair reads. The original pipeline was this. In a later analysis, tens of millions of unique TCR beta chains were counted across the approximately 620 repertoires, and roughly 10 million of these chains were shared by at least two donors. Raw reads were error-corrected and collapsed into unique sequences by a nearest-neighbor algorithm in which closely related sequences were merged to remove PCR and sequencing errors. V, D and J gene segments were assigned by aligning CDR3 sequences to IMGT reference sequences. For a sequence to be retained, at least a six-nucleotide match to both a V gene segment and a J gene segment was required. Rearrangements were classified as productive when the CDR3 lacked stop codons and remained in frame with V and J, and all other rearrangements were classified as non-productive. CDR3 was defined by IMGT convention, running from the second conserved V-encoded cysteine to the conserved J-encoded phenylalanine. In an earlier analysis of 587 of the donors, sequences lacking an unambiguous match to a single V gene segment were excluded. An earlier analysis of 450 to 650 of the donors called V segments functional above 56.7% productive rearrangements and segregating when the between-donor standard deviation exceeded 5%. A statistical classification framework was built for diagnosing cytomegalovirus status from the catalog of TCR beta chain sequences. In a later analysis, TCR nucleotide sequences were compared against IMGT/GENE-DB human TR gene sequences so that V and J genes could be assigned. The TCRdist pipeline was used in a later analysis to assign CDR3 sequences and most-parsimonious VDJ recombination scenarios. In a later analysis, each TCR beta chain was defined by its CDR3 amino acid sequence together with its V-gene family, and reads without a unique V-gene family were excluded. To address suspected cross-contamination and a sequencing artifact, a later analysis removed approximately 600 highly shared, low-generation-probability nucleotide sequences. A later analysis calculated a clonal expansion index for each public chain from normalized within-repertoire ranks of inferred template counts. In a later analysis, generation probabilities were computed using a VDJ recombination model fitted to out-of-frame rearrangements, and the results were checked against IGoR. In a later analysis, TCR-TCR, TCR-HLA and TCR-CMV co-occurrence was scored with hypergeometric tests, and a repertoire-size bias correction was applied to TCR pairs. A later analysis estimated false discovery rates by permuting HLA or CMV assignments 20 times. A later analysis grouped co-occurring TCRs with DBSCAN, adding TCRdist sequence similarity when clustering within HLA-allele-positive subsets. Repertoires with fewer than 30,000 or more than 120,000 public chains were left out of co-occurrence clustering, as were roughly five repertoires with anomalous nucleotide sharing. In TCRdb, the immuneACCESS table is reduced to in-frame sequences with V and J assigned. These tables do not hold every clone; where another copy was compared, an unresolved V gene accounts for under half, and the others remain unexplained. That table supplies the V and J calls and clone size; D and trimming were determined from the DNA. The sample table contains under 250,000 clones; only one count was recorded for approximately 82% of them. The ten largest clones take up around 8.6% of the sample.

The rearrangement combines TRBV4-2 with TRBJ1-2; 7 central nucleotides agree with TRBD1. This clonotype was sampled from a woman aged 55-69 years in good health and CMV-seropositive. Sequences were obtained from PBMCs. The CDR3 is CASSHRQGNGYTF. The nucleotide sequence reads TGTGCCAGCAGCCACCGACAGGGCAATGGCTACACCTTC.